Listed here are 8 T cell receptor beta chains from one sample, sequenced in a study of blood T cell repertoires in COVID-19. Produced via immunoSEQ multiplex PCR; TCRdb's table is partial and in-frame only. This sample carries 95,000 to 100,000 clones, around 87% of them seen once, and the ten largest clones take about 9.9%. Sequenced sample: peripheral blood. These receptors all stem from a woman aged 25-40 years with acute or convalescent COVID-19.

The gene calls are TRBV11-2 and TRBJ1-6; unclear D gene. The CDR3 is 14 amino acids. Germline loops: CDR1 SGHAT, CDR2 FQNNGV. V was pared by 4 bases and J by 10 bases, with 14 bases between. The CDR3 bases are TGTGCCAGCAGCTACCTGCCTCCTACCTCACCCCTCCACTTT. Translated, it gives CASSYLPPTSPLHF.

This sequence joins TRBV6-5 and TRBJ1-1; TRBD1 aligns across 7 bases. The junction had 8 bases not matched to a gene; V was cut back by 6 bases and J by 1 base. The CDR3 contains 15 residues. CDR1 and CDR2 (germline): MNHEY, SVGAGI. CDR3 DNA: TGTGCCAGCAGCGGGACAGTTCCGTGGAACACTGAAGCTTTCTTT. This codes for CASSGTVPWNTEAFF.

This sequence joins TRBV2 and TRBJ1-2, with a possible D match to TRBD1 (5 bases). The CDR3 runs to 14 residues. Germline lookup yields CDR1 SNHLY and CDR2 FYNNEI. V gave up 5 bases and J gave up 7 bases, with 17 bases separating them. The CDR3 spells CASSSQASRGGYTF. CDR3 DNA: TGTGCCAGCAGTTCCCAGGCGTCTAGGGGTGGCTACACCTTC. Looking up the rest from reference TRBV2 and TRBJ1-2 gives the full variable domain: EPEVTQTPSHQVTQMGQEVILRCVPISNHLYFYWYRQILGQKVEFLVSFYNNEISEKSEIFDDQFSVERPDGSNFTLKIRSTKLEDSAMYFCASSSQASRGGYTFGSGTRLTVV.

The chain joins TRBV29-1 to TRBJ2-3; 10 nucleotides match TRBD2. J was trimmed by 0 bases and V by 2 bases; bases with no gene match: 2. CDR3 length: 15 residues. Per germline, CDR1 SQVTM and CDR2 ANQGSEA. The CDR3 protein is CSVETSGASTDTQYF. The CDR3 coding sequence is TGCAGCGTTGAAACTAGCGGGGCTAGCACAGATACGCAGTATTTT.

V and J are TRBV6-5 and TRBJ2-1; D not certain. V gave up 6 bases and J gave up 4 bases, with 16 bases separating them. This CDR3 spans 15 amino acids. In germline, CDR1 is MNHEY, CDR2 SVGAGI. The CDR3 bases are TGTGCCAGCAGGCTAAACAGAACACCTTACAATGAGCAGTTCTTC. It translates to CASRLNRTPYNEQFF.

This chain joins TRBV30 and TRBJ2-7; 9 bases agree with TRBD2. Unmatched junction bases numbered 5, after V lost 2 bases and J lost 3 bases. The CDR3 consists of 14 residues. The germline V gene has CDR1 GTSNPN and CDR2 SVGIG (reference sequence). The CDR3 loop is CAWSTSGLIYEQYF. CDR3 DNA sequence: TGTGCCTGGAGTACTAGCGGGCTGATCTACGAGCAGTACTTC.

V gene TRBV30 combines with J gene TRBJ1-1, with D hard to call. Trimming stripped 1 base from V and 1 base from J, with 7 bases between. In germline, CDR1 is GTSNPN, CDR2 SVGIG (reference sequence). The CDR3 has 13 amino acids. The CDR3 sequence: CAWSGGGNTEAFF. DNA for the CDR3: TGTGCCTGGAGTGGCGGTGGGAACACTGAAGCTTTCTTT.

To note about this clone: At the DNA level, this CDR3 is encoded by other sequences in the same sample as well. The chain carries TRBV5-1 and TRBJ1-2, with 8 bases that match TRBD1. Germline CDR1 SGHRS, CDR2 YFSETQ. V lost 5 bases and J lost 0; bases outside the gene matches: 3. The CDR3 loop spans 14 amino acids. The DNA for the CDR3 is TGCGCCAGCAGTTCGGACAGGGCTAACTATGGCTACACCTTC. This sequence encodes CASSSDRANYGYTF.